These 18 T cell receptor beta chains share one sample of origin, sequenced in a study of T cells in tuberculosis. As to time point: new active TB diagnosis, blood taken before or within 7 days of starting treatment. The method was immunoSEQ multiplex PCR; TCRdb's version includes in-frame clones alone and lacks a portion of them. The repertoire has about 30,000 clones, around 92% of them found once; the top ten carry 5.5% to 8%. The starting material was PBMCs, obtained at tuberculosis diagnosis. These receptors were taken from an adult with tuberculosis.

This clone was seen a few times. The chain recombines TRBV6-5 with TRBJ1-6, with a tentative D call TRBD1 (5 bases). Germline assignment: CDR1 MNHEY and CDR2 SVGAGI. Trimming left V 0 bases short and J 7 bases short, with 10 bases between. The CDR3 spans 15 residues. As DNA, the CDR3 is TGTGCCAGCAGTTACTCGGGGCAAGGAAATTCACCCCTCCACTTT. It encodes CASSYSGQGNSPLHF.

The CDR3 here is CASSIGTSGPDEQFF. Here the CDR3 DNA reads TGTGCCAGTAGTATAGGGACTAGCGGCCCGGATGAGCAGTTCTTC. The chain has TRBV19 and TRBJ2-1; 10 bases agree with TRBD2. V lost 1 base, J lost 8 bases, and 5 bases stayed unmatched. Looked up from germline, CDR1 is LNHDA and CDR2 is SQIVND (reference sequence). This CDR3 comprises 15 residues. Drawing the rest from reference TRBV19 and TRBJ2-1, the complete variable domain is DGGITQSPKYLFRKEGQNVTLSCEQNLNHDAMYWYRQDPGQGLRLIYYSQIVNDFQKGDIAEGYSVSREKKESFPLTVTSAQKNPTAFYLCASSIGTSGPDEQFFGPGTRLTVL.

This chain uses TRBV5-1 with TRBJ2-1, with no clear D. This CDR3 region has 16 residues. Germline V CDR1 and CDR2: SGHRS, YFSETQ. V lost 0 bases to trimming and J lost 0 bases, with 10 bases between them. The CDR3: CASSLGGSNSYNEQFF. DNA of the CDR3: TGCGCCAGCAGCTTGGGAGGCTCGAACTCCTACAATGAGCAGTTCTTC.

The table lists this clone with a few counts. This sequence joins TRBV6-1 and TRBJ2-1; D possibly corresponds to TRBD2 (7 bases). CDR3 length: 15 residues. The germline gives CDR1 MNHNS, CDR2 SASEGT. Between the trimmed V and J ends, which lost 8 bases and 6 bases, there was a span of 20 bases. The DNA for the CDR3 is TGTGCCAGCGGCCCTCTGGGCGGGGGCGTCAATGAGCAGTTCTTC. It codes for CASGPLGGGVNEQFF.

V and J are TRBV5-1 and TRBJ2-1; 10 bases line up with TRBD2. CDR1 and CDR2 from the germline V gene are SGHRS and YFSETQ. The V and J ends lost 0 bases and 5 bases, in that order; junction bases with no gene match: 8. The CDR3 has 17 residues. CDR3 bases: TGCGCCAGCAGCTTGGTTAAGCGGGGGGGCTTCAACAATGAGCAGTTCTTC. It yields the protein CASSLVKRGGFNNEQFF.

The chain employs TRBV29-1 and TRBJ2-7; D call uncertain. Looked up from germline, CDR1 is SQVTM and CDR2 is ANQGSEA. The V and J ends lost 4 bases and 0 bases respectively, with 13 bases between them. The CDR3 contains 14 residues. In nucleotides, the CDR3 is TGCAGCGTTGTGGCCAGTACAAGCTCCTACGAGCAGTACTTC. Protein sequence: CSVVASTSSYEQYF.

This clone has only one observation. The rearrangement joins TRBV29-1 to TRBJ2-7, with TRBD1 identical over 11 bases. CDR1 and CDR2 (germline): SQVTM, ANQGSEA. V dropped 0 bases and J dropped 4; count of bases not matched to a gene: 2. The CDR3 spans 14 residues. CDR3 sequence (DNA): TGCAGCGTTGAAGAGGGGACAGGGGGGTACGAGCAGTACTTC. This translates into CSVEEGTGGYEQYF.

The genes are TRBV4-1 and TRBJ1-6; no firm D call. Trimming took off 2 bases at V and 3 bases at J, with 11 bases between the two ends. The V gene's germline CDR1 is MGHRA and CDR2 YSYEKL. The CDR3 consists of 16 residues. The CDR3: CASSQREVLYNSPLHF. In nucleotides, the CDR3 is TGCGCCAGCAGCCAAAGAGAAGTTCTCTATAATTCACCCCTCCACTTT.

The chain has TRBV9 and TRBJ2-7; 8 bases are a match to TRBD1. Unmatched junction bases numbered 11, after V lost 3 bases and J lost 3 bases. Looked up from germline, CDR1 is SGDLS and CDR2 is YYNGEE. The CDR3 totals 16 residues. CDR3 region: CASSGSDGTGVYEQYF. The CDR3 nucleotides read TGTGCCAGCAGCGGATCCGATGGGACAGGCGTCTACGAGCAGTACTTC.

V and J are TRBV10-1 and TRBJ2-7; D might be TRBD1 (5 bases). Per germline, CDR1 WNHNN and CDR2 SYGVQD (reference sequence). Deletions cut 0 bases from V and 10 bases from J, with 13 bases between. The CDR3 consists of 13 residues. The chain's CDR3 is CASSESPRVEQYF. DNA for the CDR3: TGCGCCAGCAGTGAGTCTCCCAGGGTGGAACAGTACTTC.

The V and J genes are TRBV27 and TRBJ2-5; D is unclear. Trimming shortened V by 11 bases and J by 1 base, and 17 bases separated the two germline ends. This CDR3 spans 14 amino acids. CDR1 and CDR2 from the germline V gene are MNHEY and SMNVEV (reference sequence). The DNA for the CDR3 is TGTGCCCTCCAAGAGGTCTGGATCCAAGAGACCCAGTACTTC. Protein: CALQEVWIQETQYF.

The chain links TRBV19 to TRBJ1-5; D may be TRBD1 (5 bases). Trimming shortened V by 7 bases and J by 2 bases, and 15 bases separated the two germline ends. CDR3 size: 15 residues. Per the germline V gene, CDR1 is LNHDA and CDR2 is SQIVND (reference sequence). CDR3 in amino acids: CASNGQGAGNQPQHF. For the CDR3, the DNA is TGTGCCAGTAACGGGCAGGGCGCGGGCAATCAGCCCCAGCATTTT. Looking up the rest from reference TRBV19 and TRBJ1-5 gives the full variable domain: DGGITQSPKYLFRKEGQNVTLSCEQNLNHDAMYWYRQDPGQGLRLIYYSQIVNDFQKGDIAEGYSVSREKKESFPLTVTSAQKNPTAFYLCASNGQGAGNQPQHFGDGTRLSIL.

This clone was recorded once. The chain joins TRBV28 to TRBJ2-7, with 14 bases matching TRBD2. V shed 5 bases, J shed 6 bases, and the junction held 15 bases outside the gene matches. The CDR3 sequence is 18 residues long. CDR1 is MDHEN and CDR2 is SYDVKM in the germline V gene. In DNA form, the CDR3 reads TGTGCCAGCAGTGACCGGACAGGGCCTGGACTAGCGGGAGGCGAGCAGTACTTC. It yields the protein CASSDRTGPGLAGGEQYF.

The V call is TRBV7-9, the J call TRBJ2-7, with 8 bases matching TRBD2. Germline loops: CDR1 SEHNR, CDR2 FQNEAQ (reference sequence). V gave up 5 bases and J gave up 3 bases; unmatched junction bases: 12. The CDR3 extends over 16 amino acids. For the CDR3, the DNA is TGTGCCAGCAGCACCTACCCTGAACTAGCGGACTACGAGCAGTACTTC. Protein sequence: CASSTYPELADYEQYF.

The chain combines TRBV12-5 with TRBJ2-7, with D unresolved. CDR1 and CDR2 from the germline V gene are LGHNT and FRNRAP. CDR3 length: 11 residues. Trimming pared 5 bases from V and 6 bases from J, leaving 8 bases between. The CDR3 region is CASGIMSEQYF. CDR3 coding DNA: TGTGCTAGTGGTATCATGAGCGAGCAGTACTTC.

CDR3 loop: CASGQIYSNQPQHF. CDR3 nucleotides: TGTGCCAGCGGGCAGATCTATAGCAATCAGCCCCAGCATTTT. The V gene is TRBV28, the J gene TRBJ1-5; D ambiguous. V shed 8 bases and J shed 0 bases, with 11 bases lying between them. The germline CDR1 and CDR2 sequences are MDHEN and SYDVKM. The CDR3 length is 14 residues.

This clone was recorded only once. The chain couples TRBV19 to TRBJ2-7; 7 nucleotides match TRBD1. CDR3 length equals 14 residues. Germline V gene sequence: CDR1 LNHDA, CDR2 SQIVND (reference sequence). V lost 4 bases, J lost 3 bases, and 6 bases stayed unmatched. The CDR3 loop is CASSKRTGFYEQYF. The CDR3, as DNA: TGTGCCAGTAGTAAACGGACAGGATTCTACGAGCAGTACTTC. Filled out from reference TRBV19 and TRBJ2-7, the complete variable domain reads DGGITQSPKYLFRKEGQNVTLSCEQNLNHDAMYWYRQDPGQGLRLIYYSQIVNDFQKGDIAEGYSVSREKKESFPLTVTSAQKNPTAFYLCASSKRTGFYEQYFGPGTRLTVT.

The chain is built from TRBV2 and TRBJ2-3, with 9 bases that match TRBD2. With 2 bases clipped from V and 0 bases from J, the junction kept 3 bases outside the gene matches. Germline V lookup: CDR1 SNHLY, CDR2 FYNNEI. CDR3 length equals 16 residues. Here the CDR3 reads CASSETAGGSTDTQYF. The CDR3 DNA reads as TGTGCCAGCAGTGAAACGGCGGGGGGGAGCACAGATACGCAGTATTTT.